This entry describes one T cell receptor beta chain. Antigen: not known. Assay: immunoSEQ multiplex PCR; the TCRdb copy retains only in-frame clones and omits some. The table includes about 2,300 clones, 70% to 90% detected once. The data were obtained in a study of chemoradiotherapy in HPV16-positive cancers. Germline V lookup: CDR1 MNHEY, CDR2 SMNVEV (reference sequence). The CDR3 sequence is 14 residues long. The ends were cut back, 8 bases at V and 1 base at J, with 15 bases in the middle. Study-wide findings and caveats: Candidate HPV-specific clones and E7-related TCR motifs grew in tumor during treatment.

The input for sequencing was tumor tissue, taken from a patient who underwent chemoradiotherapy. This rearrangement joins TRBV27 to TRBJ2-7; D not resolved. This TCR came from a human donor with HPV-associated anogenital cancer. CDR3 bases: TGTGCCAGCCGCCTGGGGTCGCCTTCCTACGAGCAGTACTTC. It yields the protein CASRLGSPSYEQYF.